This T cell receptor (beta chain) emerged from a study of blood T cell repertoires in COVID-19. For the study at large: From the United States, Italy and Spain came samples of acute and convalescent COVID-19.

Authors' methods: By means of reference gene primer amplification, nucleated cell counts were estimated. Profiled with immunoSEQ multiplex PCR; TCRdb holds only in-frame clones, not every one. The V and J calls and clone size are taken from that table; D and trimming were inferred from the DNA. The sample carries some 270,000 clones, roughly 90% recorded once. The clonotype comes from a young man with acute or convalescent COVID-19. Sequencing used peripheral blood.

The CDR3 region is CASSESGWGRSTGELFF. For the CDR3, the DNA is TGTGCCAGCAGTGAAAGCGGTTGGGGTCGGAGCACCGGGGAGCTGTTTTTT. The chain combines TRBV2 with TRBJ2-2; possible D gene TRBD2, 5 bases. Germline CDR1 reads SNHLY; CDR2 reads FYNNEI. CDR3 size: 17 residues. V dropped 2 bases and J dropped 4 bases, with 17 bases sitting between them.